This T cell receptor (beta chain) is drawn from a study of T cell responses to AZD1222 COVID-19 vaccine. Concerning this clone itself: What it binds is not known.

Pooled together were second doses at about 4 or about 12 weeks. The CDR3 length is 16 residues. CDR1 and CDR2 from the germline V gene are KGHSH and LQKENI. Deletions cut 0 bases from V and 7 bases from J, with 15 bases between. Study-wide results and limits: Spike-specific TCR breadth rose after two AZD1222 doses, and depth rose as well. Spike as a whole was targeted by vaccine-associated CD4 TCRs, dominant at 160-218 and 743-854. Most donors were white British and more were female, and clonal diversity was possibly underestimated.

Sequenced by immunoSEQ multiplex PCR; TCRdb stores in-frame clones only, minus some. The table includes approximately 88,000 clones, roughly nine tenths detected once. This clonotype originated in an adult who received the AZD1222 COVID-19 vaccine. This sequence joins TRBV18 and TRBJ1-4; D is uncertain. The sample here was peripheral blood, taken 28 days after the second AZD1222 dose. CDR3 bases: TGTGCCAGCTCACCACCGGGAGGAAGCTTGGGTGAAAAACTGTTTTTT. Its protein is CASSPPGGSLGEKLFF.